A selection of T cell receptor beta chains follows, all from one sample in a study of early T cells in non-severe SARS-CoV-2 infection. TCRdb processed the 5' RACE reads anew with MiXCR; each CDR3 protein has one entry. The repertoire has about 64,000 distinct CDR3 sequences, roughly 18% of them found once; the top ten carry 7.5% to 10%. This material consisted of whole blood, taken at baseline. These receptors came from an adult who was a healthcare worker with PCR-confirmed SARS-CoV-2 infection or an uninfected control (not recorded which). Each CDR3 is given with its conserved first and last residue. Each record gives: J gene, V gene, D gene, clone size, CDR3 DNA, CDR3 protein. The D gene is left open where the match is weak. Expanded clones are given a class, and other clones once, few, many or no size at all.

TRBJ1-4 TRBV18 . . TGTGCCAGCTCCCCCACATGGCGGTCAACTAATGAAAAACTGTTTTTT CASSPTWRSTNEKLFF
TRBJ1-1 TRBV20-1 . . TGCAGTGCTAAGTTCATGAACACTGAAGCTTTCTTT CSAKFMNTEAFF
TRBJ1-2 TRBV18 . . TGTGCCAGCTCGGACGGACAGAACTATGGCTACACCTTC CASSDGQNYGYTF
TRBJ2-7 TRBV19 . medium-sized TGTGCCAGCGGTCAGTTCTCCTACGAGCAGTACTTC CASGQFSYEQYF
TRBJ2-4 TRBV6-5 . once TGTGCCAGCAGGGGCTGGGCTAGCTCTGGTTCCATTCAGTACTTC CASRGWASSGSIQYF
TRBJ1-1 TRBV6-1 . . TGTGCCAGCAGTTATGCCGGGCCGCCTGGCAACACTGAAGCTTTCTTT CASSYAGPPGNTEAFF
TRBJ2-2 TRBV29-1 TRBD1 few TGCAGCGTTGACTCCGACAGGGGGACCACCGGGGAGCTGTTTTTT CSVDSDRGTTGELFF
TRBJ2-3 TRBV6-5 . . TGTGCCAGCAGTAAGGCAGATACGCAGTATTTT CASSKADTQYF
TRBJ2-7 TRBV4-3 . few TGCGCCAGCAGCCAAGATGCAGGGTCGGGGTACGAGCAGTACTTC CASSQDAGSGYEQYF
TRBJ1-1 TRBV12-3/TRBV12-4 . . TGTGCCAGCTCCACGACTGAAGCTTTCTTT CASSTTEAFF
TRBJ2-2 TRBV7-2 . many TGTGCCAGCAGCTTTGGGACGCCTAACACCGGGGAGCTGTTTTTT CASSFGTPNTGELFF
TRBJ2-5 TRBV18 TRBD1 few TGTGCCAGCTCAGCACAGGGGCGAGAGACCCAGTACTTC CASSAQGRETQYF
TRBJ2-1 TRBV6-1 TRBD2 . TGTGCCAGCAGTACGACTAGCGGGAGGATTCCTGAGCAGTTCTTC CASSTTSGRIPEQFF
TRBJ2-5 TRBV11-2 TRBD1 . TGTGCCAGCAGCTTCCTGGGCAGGGGACAGGAGACCCAGTACTTC CASSFLGRGQETQYF
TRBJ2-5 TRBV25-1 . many TGTGCCAGCAGTAACGAGATGGAGACCCAGTACTTC CASSNEMETQYF
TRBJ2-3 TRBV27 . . TGTGCCAGCAGACCCGGGCCGGCCAGAGATACGCAGTATTTT CASRPGPARDTQYF
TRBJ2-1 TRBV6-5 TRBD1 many TGTGCCAGCAGTCCGCCAGTCGGGACAGGGGCATACAATGAGCAGTTCTTC CASSPPVGTGAYNEQFF
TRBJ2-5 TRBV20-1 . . TGCAGTGCTAGGAGGGCCAGGGAGACCCAGTACTTC CSARRARETQYF
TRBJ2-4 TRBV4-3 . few TGCGCCAGCAGCCAAGAAAACTTAGTTGTCGCCAAAAACATTCAGTACTTC CASSQENLVVAKNIQYF
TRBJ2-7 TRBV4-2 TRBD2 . TGTGCCAGCAGCCAAGTGCTTGGTCTAGCGGGAAACTACGAGCAGTACTTC CASSQVLGLAGNYEQYF
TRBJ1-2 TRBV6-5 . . TGTGCCAGCAATGGGGGAGGGGTTGGTAACTATGGCTACACCTTC CASNGGGVGNYGYTF
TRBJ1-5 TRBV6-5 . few TGTGCCACAAGGGTGTGGAGGGACCTCAATCAGCCCCAGCATTTT CATRVWRDLNQPQHF
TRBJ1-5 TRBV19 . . TGTGCCAGTAGTATACAGGGAGGTCAGCCCCAGCATTTT CASSIQGGQPQHF
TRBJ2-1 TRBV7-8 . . TGTGCCAGCAGCCACCGGGACTCCAGATACAATGAGCAGTTCTTC CASSHRDSRYNEQFF
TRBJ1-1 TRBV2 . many TGTGCCAGCACCTATACTAAGACAGCGAACACTGAAGCTTTCTTT CASTYTKTANTEAFF
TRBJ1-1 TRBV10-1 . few TGCGCCAGCAGTAGAATGGCAGGGTCGAACACTGAAGCTTTCTTT CASSRMAGSNTEAFF
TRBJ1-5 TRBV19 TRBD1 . TGTGCCAGTAGGGACAGGGGTGATCAGCCCCAGCATTTT CASRDRGDQPQHF
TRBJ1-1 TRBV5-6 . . TGTGCCAGCAGCTTGGTTAGCGTGAACACTGAAGCTTTCTTT CASSLVSVNTEAFF
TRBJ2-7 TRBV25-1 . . TGTGCCAGCAGTGAGACAGCTACAGGTGGGCAGTACTTC CASSETATGGQYF
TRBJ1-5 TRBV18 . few TGTGCCAGCTCACCGAGTAAGGCGGGGGGCAATCAGCCCCAGCATTTT CASSPSKAGGNQPQHF
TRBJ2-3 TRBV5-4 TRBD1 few TGTGCCAGCAGCACAGCCCCTTTCGGGACAGGGGGCACAGATACGCAGTATTTT CASSTAPFGTGGTDTQYF
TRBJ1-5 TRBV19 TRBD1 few TGTGCCAGTAGTATGGACAGGGGTCAGCCCCAGCATTTT CASSMDRGQPQHF
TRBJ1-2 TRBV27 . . TGTGCCAGCAGTTACTACACCTTC CASSYYTF
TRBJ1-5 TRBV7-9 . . TGTGCCAGCAGCCCCCAGGGAAACAATCAGCCCCAGCATTTT CASSPQGNNQPQHF
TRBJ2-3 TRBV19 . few TGTGCCAGTAGTATAGCCGTGCCCTTTGGAGATACGCAGTATTTT CASSIAVPFGDTQYF
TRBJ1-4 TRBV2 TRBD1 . TGTGCCAGCACCTACAGGGGGCTTGGGGAAAAACTGTTTTTT CASTYRGLGEKLFF
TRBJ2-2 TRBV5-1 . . TGCGCCAGCAGCTTGGCCCCCTTCCGGGGCGTAGGCGGGGAGCTGTTTTTT CASSLAPFRGVGGELFF
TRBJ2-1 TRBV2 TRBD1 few TGTGCCAGCAGGCGGACAGGTTACAATGAGCAGTTCTTC CASRRTGYNEQFF
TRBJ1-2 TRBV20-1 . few TGCAGTGCTGCCCAAGGGGGGGGCAACTATGGCTACACCTTC CSAAQGGGNYGYTF
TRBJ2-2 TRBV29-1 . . TGCAGCGTTGAGATGGACACCGGGGAGCTGTTTTTT CSVEMDTGELFF
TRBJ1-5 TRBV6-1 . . TGTGCCAGCAGTGACGCCGGATCCCATCAGCCCCAGCATTTT CASSDAGSHQPQHF
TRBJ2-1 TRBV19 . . TGTGCCAGTAGTATAGGACCGGTTAGCTCCTACAATGAGCAGTTCTTC CASSIGPVSSYNEQFF
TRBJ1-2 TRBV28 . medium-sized TGTGCCAGCAGTTTTGGAGGCGAACCGTATGGCTACACCTTC CASSFGGEPYGYTF
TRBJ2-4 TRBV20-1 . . TGCAGTGCTAGATCGGGGGAGAGCATTCAGTACTTC CSARSGESIQYF
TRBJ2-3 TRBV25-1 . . TGTGCCAGCAGGGACACCGGGACACTGACTAGCACAGATACGCAGTATTTT CASRDTGTLTSTDTQYF
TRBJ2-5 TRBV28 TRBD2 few TGTGCCAGCAGTCCGGGACTAGTGAAAGAGACCCAGTACTTC CASSPGLVKETQYF
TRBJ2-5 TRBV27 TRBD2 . TGTGCCAGCAGTACGCGGGGGATACCGCAAGAGACCCAGTACTTC CASSTRGIPQETQYF
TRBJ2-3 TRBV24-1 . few TGTGCCACCAGTGATTCGGGGGACCCCACAGATACGCAGTATTTT CATSDSGDPTDTQYF
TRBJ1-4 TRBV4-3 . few TGCGCCAGCCGCCCTACAGGGACTCGGGATGAAAAACTGTTTTTT CASRPTGTRDEKLFF
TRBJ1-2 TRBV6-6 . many TGTGCCAGCACTCAAAGGGGGGGATCCTATGGCTACACCTTC CASTQRGGSYGYTF
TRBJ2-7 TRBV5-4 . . TGTGCCAGCAGCCTGGACAGACACTACGAGCAGTACTTC CASSLDRHYEQYF
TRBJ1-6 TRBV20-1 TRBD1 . TGCAGCGTAGAAACCAACAGGGGTTATTCACCCCTCCACTTT CSVETNRGYSPLHF
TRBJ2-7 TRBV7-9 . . TGTGCCAGCAGCCCCTCCGGCGGACCCTACGAGCAGTACTTC CASSPSGGPYEQYF
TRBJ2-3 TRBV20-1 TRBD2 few TGCAGTGCTAGAGTTAGCGGGGGTGTCACAGATACGCAGTATTTT CSARVSGGVTDTQYF
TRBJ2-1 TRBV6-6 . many TGTGCCAGCAATCCGCCGGGCCAAAGGGATGAGCAGTTCTTC CASNPPGQRDEQFF
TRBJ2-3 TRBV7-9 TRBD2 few TGTGCCAGCAGCCGATACAAGGGACTAGCGGGAGGGCCAGATACGCAGTATTTT CASSRYKGLAGGPDTQYF
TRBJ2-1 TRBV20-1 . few TGCAGTGCGTCCCGGTCGGTCACTTCGGGCAATGAGCAGTTCTTC CSASRSVTSGNEQFF